Below, 13 T cell receptor beta chains from the same sample are listed, as sequenced in a study of blood T cell repertoires in COVID-19. Method: immunoSEQ multiplex PCR; TCRdb's copy keeps in-frame clones and lacks some. The table shows fewer than 200,000 clones, with around 90% occurring only once. Source material: peripheral blood. These receptors all stem from a man in his late teens or twenties with COVID-19, enrolled during active disease.

The chain joins TRBV21-1 to TRBJ2-7; the listed D gene, TRBD1, was not tested against the DNA. TRBV21-1 is labeled a pseudogene. This CDR3 is built from 17 residues. The chain's CDR3 is CASSWDSRGQGPYEQYF. Here the CDR3 DNA reads TGTGCCAGCAGCTGGGATTCTCGGGGACAGGGACCCTACGAGCAGTACTTC.

Note on this clone: A much larger clone differs from this one at a single base, so this may be a read error. The same CDR3 is also encoded by other DNA sequences in this sample. V gene TRBV5-6 combines with J gene TRBJ1-4, with D unresolved. This CDR3 region has 14 residues. CDR1 and CDR2 from the germline V gene are SGHDT and YYEEEE. The CDR3, as DNA: TGTGCCAGCAGCTTGGTGGCAACTAATGAAAAACTGCTTTTT. Translated: CASSLVATNEKLLF.

The genes are TRBV4-2 and TRBJ1-6; 7 bases match TRBD1. Trimming removed 3 bases from V and 10 bases from J; junction bases left unmatched: 9. CDR1 LGHNA and CDR2 YNFKEQ come from the germline V gene. The CDR3 length is 15 residues. CDR3 in amino acids: CASSQAGQALSPLHF. In DNA, the CDR3 is TGTGCCAGCAGCCAGGCCGGACAGGCCCTGTCACCCCTCCACTTT.

V gene TRBV5-1 combines with J gene TRBJ1-5; perhaps TRBD1 as D (5 bases). V was trimmed by 4 bases and J by 6 bases, leaving 11 bases between them. CDR3 length: 13 amino acids. Germline V CDR1 and CDR2: SGHRS, YFSETQ. The CDR3 here is CASSETGGQPQHF. For the CDR3, the DNA is TGCGCCAGCAGCGAGACCGGGGGTCAGCCCCAGCATTTT.

This clone came up once. The CDR3 sequence: CASRPTSGSGYEQYF. The CDR3 DNA follows: TGTGCCAGCAGGCCTACTAGCGGGAGTGGGTACGAGCAGTACTTC. The rearrangement uses TRBV11-2 and TRBJ2-7, with 11 positions matching TRBD2. CDR1 is SGHAT and CDR2 is FQNNGV in the germline V gene. CDR3 length: 15 residues. Unmatched junction bases numbered 8, after V lost 6 bases and J lost 4 bases. Looking up the rest from reference TRBV11-2 and TRBJ2-7 gives the full variable domain: EAGVAQSPRYKIIEKRQSVAFWCNPISGHATLYWYQQILGQGPKLLIQFQNNGVVDDSQLPKDRFSAERLKGVDSTLKIQPAKLEDSAVYLCASRPTSGSGYEQYFGPGTRLTVT.

V gene TRBV19 combines with J gene TRBJ1-1, with TRBD1 as a possible D gene (6 bases). CDR1 LNHDA and CDR2 SQIVND come from the germline V gene (reference sequence). This CDR3 is built from 13 residues. V lost 5 bases to trimming and J lost 10 bases, with 17 bases between them. The CDR3 bases are TGTGCCAGTAGTTCAACGACAGGATCTAGAGCTTTCTTT. It encodes CASSSTTGSRAFF.

Here the CDR3 reads CASSFQLAEETQYF. The CDR3 DNA reads as TGTGCCAGCAGCTTTCAACTAGCGGAAGAGACCCAGTACTTC. This chain links TRBV7-9 with TRBJ2-5; 8 nucleotides line up with TRBD2. Trimming cost V 3 bases and J 3 bases; bases outside gene matches: 3. Germline V gives CDR1 SEHNR, CDR2 FQNEAQ (reference sequence). The CDR3 sequence is 14 residues long.

V gene TRBV5-1 combines with J gene TRBJ2-2, with a tentative D call TRBD2 (6 bases). Germline CDR1 and CDR2: SGHRS and YFSETQ. V was pared by 4 bases and J by 5 bases, with 18 bases between. The CDR3 contains 16 residues. Here the CDR3 DNA reads TGCGCCAGCAGCCCGAGCCTGGGGGGATTAACCGGGGAGCTGTTTTTT. It codes for CASSPSLGGLTGELFF.

V and J are TRBV6-5 and TRBJ1-5; a weak D match, TRBD1 (6 bases). The CDR3 is 13 residues long. Germline V gene sequence: CDR1 MNHEY, CDR2 SVGAGI. The V and J ends lost 6 bases and 4 bases respectively, with 10 bases between them. The CDR3 is CASRRTANQPQHF. CDR3 in DNA: TGTGCCAGCAGAAGGACAGCGAATCAGCCCCAGCATTTT.

The chain links TRBV27 to TRBJ2-3; no clear D gene. V shed 3 bases and J shed 0 bases, with 25 bases lying between them. Germline V gives CDR1 MNHEY, CDR2 SMNVEV (reference sequence). The CDR3 runs to 20 residues. The CDR3 nucleotides are TGTGCCAGCAGTTTCCTCCCCGGCCCGGCAGACTCAGTAAGCACAGATACGCAGTATTTT. Amino acids: CASSFLPGPADSVSTDTQYF.

This sequence joins TRBV7-2 and TRBJ2-2, with a possible D match to TRBD1 (6 bases). Germline CDR1 SGHTA, CDR2 FQGNSA. The V gene lost 5 bases and the J gene lost 7 bases, with 17 bases spanning the gap. There are 15 residues in the CDR3. CDR3 coding DNA: TGTGCCAGCAGCCTTTTGACAGGAGTACGCGGGGAGCTGTTTTTT. Its translation: CASSLLTGVRGELFF. The full variable domain, rest sourced from reference TRBV7-2 and TRBJ2-2, is GAGVSQSPSNKVTEKGKDVELRCDPISGHTALYWYRQSLGQGLEFLIYFQGNSAPDKSGLPSDRFSAERTGGSVSTLTIQRTQQEDSAVYLCASSLLTGVRGELFFGEGSRLTVL.

V gene TRBV28 combines with J gene TRBJ1-2, with TRBD1 matching 7 bases. This CDR3 contains 13 residues. V lost 8 bases to trimming and J lost 1 base; unmatched junction nucleotides: 4. Germline V gene lookup returns CDR1 MDHEN and CDR2 SYDVKM. CDR3 sequence (DNA): TGTGCCAGCTACGACAGGGTTAACTATGGCTACACCTTC. Translating it yields CASYDRVNYGYTF.

V usage is TRBV13 and J usage is TRBJ2-4; 9 bases are shared with TRBD1. This CDR3 is 14 amino acids long. Germline values: CDR1 PRHDT, CDR2 FYEKMQ (reference sequence). With V trimmed by 2 bases and J by 10 bases, 6 bases remained unmatched. The CDR3 DNA reads as TGTGCCAGCAGCTTAAGCGGACAGGGGTGGATTCAGTACTTC. It codes for CASSLSGQGWIQYF.